The sequence of this T cell receptor beta chain was determined in a study of shared clonotypes between healthy human individuals (TCRdb year 2020). Concerning the study at large: A few men and two women, aged 18 to 49 years, made up the cohort. For each donor, CD4 naive and CD4 memory were each run on three plates, CD8 naive on two plates, and CD8 memory on one plate. Per donor, leukapheresis produced somewhere between about 0.94 and 10 billion PBMCs. The study deeply sequenced blood TCR repertoires of about five healthy adults to estimate repertoire size and the extent of clonotype sharing between individuals. Different laboratories and diverse techniques were used to prepare libraries and sequence TCR repertoires, to increase sequencing depth and limit assay-specific biases.

With regard to this clone: No cognate antigen has been identified for it. No much larger clone exists at a distance of one base, and base qualities are not known.

Points the paper makes about the study in general: Only blood was sampled, and tissue TCR repertoires likely differ from those in blood. Pairwise subsampling led to the expectation that sequencing depth would affect the degree of clonotype sharing among donors. Even with the large sequencing depth, rarefaction of the sorted-subset datasets indicated that sequencing was incomplete. Estimated clonotype richness was generally larger for naive than for memory subsets. Because the study included a small number of donors, the genetic and exposure-history diversity represented was limited. Sharing across several donors was observed for about 5% of naive CD4, around 3.5% of naive CD8, roughly 2.3% of memory CD4, and approximately 0.41% of memory CD8 clonotypes. Higher generation probabilities were observed for clonotypes shared by all four sorted-subset donors than for non-shared clonotypes.

CD8 naive samples were obtained by positive selection for CCR7 among CD45RO-negative cells, yielding a CD45RA+CCR7+ population from which TemRA cells were excluded. The donors were healthy, HIV-negative adults who had no recently reported acute infections or vaccinations. Only Caucasian adults living in Nashville, Tennessee, USA were represented among the donors. Blood was collected by leukapheresis, and PBMCs were isolated by Ficoll-Histopaque density gradient centrifugation and then cryopreserved in liquid nitrogen vapor phase. Purity and quantity of every magnetically sorted T cell population were checked by analytical flow cytometry. From each sorted fraction, genomic DNA was isolated and quantified by UV absorbance on a Nanodrop 2000c. Using the deep immunoSEQ assay, multiplex PCR amplified TCR CDR3 regions from genomic DNA. Extracted genomic DNA from each cell subset was spread evenly across all wells of several immunoSEQ 96-well plates, with each plate serving as a replicate. For sorted subsets, approximately 210 ng genomic DNA, equal to about 30,000 T cell genomes, was loaded into each replicate PCR. Purified libraries were measured with a Qubit 3.0 fluorometer, size-checked on a Bioanalyzer 2100, and measured again with the KAPA Library Quantification kit. Every immunoSEQ 96-well plate was sequenced on a separate single-read 150-cycle Illumina NextSeq 550 flow cell. The study's processing was this. Because the immunoSEQ output held only junctional sequences and lacked quality scores, the filtering could not match the filtering applied to full-length reads. Sequences were annotated with PyIR, a Python wrapper for IgBLAST v1.9, using IMGT germline references to assign V/J genes and CDR3. Reads were filtered out if the reads had weak V/J assignments (E-value above 1e-6), no CDR3, stop codons, out-of-frame junctions, or ambiguous translated residues. A V3J clonotype was defined by an identical inferred V gene, J gene, and CDR3 amino acid sequence. To compute the percentage overlap between repertoires, the number of shared unique clonotypes was divided by the size of the smaller repertoire. Repertoire richness was assessed with RTK rarefaction, the Chao1 estimator, and Recon v2.1 estimates of unobserved clonotypes. Generation probabilities were computed with OLGA for all TCRbeta clonotypes obtained by the gDNA method from a few donors. Entries here come from immuneACCESS through TCRdb and include only in-frame sequences with V and J called. Some clones fail to appear in such tables; in the studies checked, an unresolved V gene covers under half of the shortfall, and the cause of the remainder is unknown. V and J calls and clone size are given by that table; D and trimming were obtained from the DNA. This sample holds roughly 600,000 clones; 98% were observed only once. The ten largest clones capture approximately 0.3% of the sample.

The CDR3 has 11 amino acids, counting the end cysteine and phenylalanine. The kept DNA is CDR3 alone, 33 bases in frame from the first base. The trim is 4 bases for V and 7 bases for J, with a gap of 8 bases between the germline ends. The germline V gene encodes CDR1 SQVTM and CDR2 ANQGSEA. The clonotype was recovered from a man aged 30 to 45 in good health. The source material was naive CD8+ T cells sorted from blood. The cell subset or site label corresponds to: CD45RA+CCR7+. Recombination joined TRBV29-1 with TRBJ2-1; no D segment can be confidently identified. CDR3 region: CSVVGWNEQFF. The sequenced DNA: TGCAGCGTTGTTGGGTGGAATGAGCAGTTCTTC.